Given below is one T cell receptor beta chain in context. The entry originates in a study of T cell responses to AZD1222 COVID-19 vaccine. The data were produced by immunoSEQ multiplex PCR, yet TCRdb's version contains in-frame clones alone and is incomplete. Of about 120,000 clones in the sample, about 88% are singletons; the top ten hold roughly 7.4%. V lost 10 bases to trimming and J lost 1 base, with 20 bases between them. Germline V gene sequence: CDR1 MDHEN, CDR2 SYDVKM. The CDR3 runs 15 residues. The receptor was derived from an adult in good health. The sample in question was peripheral blood, obtained on day 0 of AZD1222 vaccination. The gene calls are TRBV28 and TRBJ2-7, with D perhaps TRBD2 (7 bases). Here the CDR3 reads CATEGGKLNSYEQYF. The CDR3 DNA is TGTGCCACCGAGGGGGGGAAACTGAATTCCTACGAGCAGTACTTC. Full variable domain (outside the CDR3, taken from reference TRBV28 and TRBJ2-7): DVKVTQSSRYLVKRTGEKVFLECVQDMDHENMFWYRQDPGLGLRLIYFSYDVKMKEKGDIPEGYSVSREKKERFSLILESASTNQTSMYLCATEGGKLNSYEQYFGPGTRLTVT.